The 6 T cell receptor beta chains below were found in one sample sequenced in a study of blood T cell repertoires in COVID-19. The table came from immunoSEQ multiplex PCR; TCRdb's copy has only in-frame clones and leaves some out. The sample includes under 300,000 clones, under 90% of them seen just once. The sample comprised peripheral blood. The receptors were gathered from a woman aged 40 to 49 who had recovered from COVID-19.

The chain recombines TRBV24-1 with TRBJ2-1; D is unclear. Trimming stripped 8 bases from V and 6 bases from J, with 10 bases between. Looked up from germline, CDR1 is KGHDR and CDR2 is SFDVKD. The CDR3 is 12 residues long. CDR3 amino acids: CATKAARNEQFF. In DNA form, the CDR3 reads TGTGCCACCAAAGCAGCGCGCAATGAGCAGTTCTTC.

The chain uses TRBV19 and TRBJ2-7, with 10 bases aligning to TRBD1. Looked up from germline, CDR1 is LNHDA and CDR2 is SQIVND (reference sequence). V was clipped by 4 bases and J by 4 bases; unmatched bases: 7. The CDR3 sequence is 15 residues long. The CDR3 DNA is TGTGCCAGTAGTAGACCGGGACAGGGGACTTACGAGCAGTACTTC. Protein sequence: CASSRPGQGTYEQYF.

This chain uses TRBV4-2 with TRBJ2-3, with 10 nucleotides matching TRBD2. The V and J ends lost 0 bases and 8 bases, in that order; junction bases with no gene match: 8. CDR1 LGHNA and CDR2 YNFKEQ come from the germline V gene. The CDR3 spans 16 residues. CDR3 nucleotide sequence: TGTGCCAGCAGCCAAGATGGGCTAGCGGGGGCAAGTACGCAGTATTTT. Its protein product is CASSQDGLAGASTQYF.

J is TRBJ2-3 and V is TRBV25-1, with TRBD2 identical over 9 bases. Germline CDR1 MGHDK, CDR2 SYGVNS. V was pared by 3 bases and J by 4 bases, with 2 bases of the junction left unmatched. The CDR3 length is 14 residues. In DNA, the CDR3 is TGTGCCAGCAGTGATGCGGGAGGGCCAGATACGCAGTATTTT. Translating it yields CASSDAGGPDTQYF.

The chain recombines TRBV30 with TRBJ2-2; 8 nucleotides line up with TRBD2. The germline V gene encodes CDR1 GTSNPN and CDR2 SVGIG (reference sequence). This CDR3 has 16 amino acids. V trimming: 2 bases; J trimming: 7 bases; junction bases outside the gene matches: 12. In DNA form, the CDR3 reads TGTGCCTGGAGTCCCTCCCAGCGGGAGTTTGTCGGGGAGCTGTTTTTT. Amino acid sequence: CAWSPSQREFVGELFF.

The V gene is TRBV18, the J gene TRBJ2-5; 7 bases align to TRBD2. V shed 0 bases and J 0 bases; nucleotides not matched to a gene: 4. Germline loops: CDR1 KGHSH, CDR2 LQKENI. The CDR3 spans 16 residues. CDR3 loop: CASSPPGGSNQETQYF. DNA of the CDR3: TGTGCCAGCTCACCACCGGGGGGGTCCAACCAAGAGACCCAGTACTTC.